The 5 T cell receptor beta chains below all came from one sample that was sequenced in a study of human T cells and chemical hapten exposure. Time point denoted: patch test 1, 2 weeks after DPC sensitization. Treatment reported: therapeutic diphenylcyclopropenone sensitization with weekly scalp DPC. TCRdb re-called the RACE reads with MiXCR, one entry per CDR3 protein. The data hold around 380,000 distinct CDR3 sequences, with about 4.8% observed a single time. The sequenced sample was whole blood, obtained in connection with sensitization to the hapten diphenylcyclopropenone (DPC). Receptors originate from a woman aged 45-65 years with alopecia areata. Some clones in this sample may be carry-over from other donors' samples.

The chain uses TRBV12-3 or TRBV12-4 and TRBJ2-1; maybe TRBD2 (5 bases). V lost 2 bases to trimming and J lost 5 bases, with 13 bases between them. This CDR3 is built from 15 residues. The CDR3 DNA reads as TGTGCCAGCAGTTTACTTCGGGATCCAAACAATGAGCAGTTCTTC. Residues: CASSLLRDPNNEQFF.

This clonotype was observed at least ten times. This chain uses TRBV12-3 or TRBV12-4 with TRBJ1-1; TRBD1 might be the D (6 bases). The CDR3 has 13 amino acids. The germline V and J ends were trimmed by 10 bases and 2 bases, with 14 bases remaining between them. The DNA for the CDR3 is TGTGCCATCAGCCGGACAGAAAACACTGAAGCTTTCTTT. Its translation is CAISRTENTEAFF.

This clonotype was found a few times. This chain joins TRBV18 and TRBJ2-6; TRBD1 agrees at 8 bases. Germline V gene lookup returns CDR1 KGHSH and CDR2 LQKENI. There are 17 residues in the CDR3. Trimming took 5 bases from V and 2 from J; bases not matched to a gene: 8. CDR3 nucleotide sequence: TGTGCCAGCTCAGCCAGGGGGCGAAATACTGGGGCCAACGTCCTGACTTTC. Its protein is CASSARGRNTGANVLTF. Variable domain in full (rest from reference TRBV18 and TRBJ2-6): NAGVMQNPRHLVRRRGQEARLRCSPMKGHSHVYWYRQLPEEGLKFMVYLQKENIIDESGMPKERFSAEFPKEGPSILRIQQVVRGDSAAYFCASSARGRNTGANVLTFGAGSRLTVL.

This clonotype showed up just a few times. The V call is TRBV7-2, the J call TRBJ1-2; a weak D match, TRBD1 (5 bases). From germline, CDR1 is SGHTA and CDR2 FQGNSA. The CDR3 is 13 amino acids. Trimming removed 11 bases at V and 1 base at J, with 14 bases between. The CDR3 sequence: CAHGGDLNYGYTF. The CDR3 DNA sequence: TGTGCCCATGGGGGGGACCTTAACTATGGCTACACCTTC.

This clonotype appeared many times. This chain links TRBV20-1 with TRBJ1-1; D possibly corresponds to TRBD1 (6 bases). Trimming took 3 bases from V and 1 from J, leaving 15 bases between them. This CDR3 contains 15 residues. CDR1 and CDR2 from the germline V gene are DFQATT and SNEGSKA (reference sequence). The CDR3 is CSARKSQGRNTEAFF. The CDR3 DNA reads TGCAGTGCTAGGAAATCACAGGGCCGGAACACTGAAGCTTTCTTT.